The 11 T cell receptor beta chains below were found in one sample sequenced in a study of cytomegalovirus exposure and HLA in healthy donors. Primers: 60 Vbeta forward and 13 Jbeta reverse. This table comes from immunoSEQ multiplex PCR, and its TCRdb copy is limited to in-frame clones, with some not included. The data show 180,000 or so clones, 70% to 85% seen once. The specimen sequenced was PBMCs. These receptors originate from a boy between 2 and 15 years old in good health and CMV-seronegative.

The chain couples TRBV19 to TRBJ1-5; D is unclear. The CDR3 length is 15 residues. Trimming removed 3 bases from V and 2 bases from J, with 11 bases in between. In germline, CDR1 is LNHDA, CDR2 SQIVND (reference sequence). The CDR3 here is CASSIGEARNQPQHF. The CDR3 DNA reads TGTGCCAGTAGTATTGGGGAGGCGCGCAATCAGCCCCAGCATTTT.

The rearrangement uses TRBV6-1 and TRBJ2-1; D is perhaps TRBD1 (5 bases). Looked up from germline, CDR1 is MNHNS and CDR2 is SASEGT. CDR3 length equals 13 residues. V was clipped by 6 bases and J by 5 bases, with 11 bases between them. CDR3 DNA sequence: TGTGCCAGCAGCTCGGACATCCACAATGAGCAGTTCTTC. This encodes CASSSDIHNEQFF.

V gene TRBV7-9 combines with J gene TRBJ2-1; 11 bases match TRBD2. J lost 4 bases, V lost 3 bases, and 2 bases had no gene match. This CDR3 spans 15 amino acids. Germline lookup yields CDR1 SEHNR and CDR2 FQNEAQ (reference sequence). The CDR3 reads CASSLTSGEYNEQFF. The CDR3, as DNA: TGTGCCAGCAGCTTGACTAGCGGGGAATACAATGAGCAGTTCTTC. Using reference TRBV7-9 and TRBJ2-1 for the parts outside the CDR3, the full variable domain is DTGVSQNPRHKITKRGQNVTFRCDPISEHNRLYWYRQTLGQGPEFLTYFQNEAQLEKSRLLSDRFSAERPKGSFSTLEIQRTEQGDSAMYLCASSLTSGEYNEQFFGPGTRLTVL.

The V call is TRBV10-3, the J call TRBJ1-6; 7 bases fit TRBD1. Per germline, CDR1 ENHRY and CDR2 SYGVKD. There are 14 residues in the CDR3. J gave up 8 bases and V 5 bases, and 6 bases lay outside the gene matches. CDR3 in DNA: TGTGCCATCAGTCCGACAGGGAGGTATTCACCCCTCCACTTT. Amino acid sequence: CAISPTGRYSPLHF.

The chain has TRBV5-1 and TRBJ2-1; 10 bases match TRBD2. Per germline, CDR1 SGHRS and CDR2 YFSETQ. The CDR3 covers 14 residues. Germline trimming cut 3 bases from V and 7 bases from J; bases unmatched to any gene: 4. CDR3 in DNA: TGCGCCAGCAGCTCCGGACTAGCGGAAAATGAGCAGTTCTTC. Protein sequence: CASSSGLAENEQFF.

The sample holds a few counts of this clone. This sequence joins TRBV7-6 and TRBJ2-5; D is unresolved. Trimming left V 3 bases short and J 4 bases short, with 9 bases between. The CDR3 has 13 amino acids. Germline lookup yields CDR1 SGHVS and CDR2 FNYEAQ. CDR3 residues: CASSLSPTETQYF. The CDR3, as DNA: TGTGCCAGCAGCTTGTCCCCTACAGAGACCCAGTACTTC.

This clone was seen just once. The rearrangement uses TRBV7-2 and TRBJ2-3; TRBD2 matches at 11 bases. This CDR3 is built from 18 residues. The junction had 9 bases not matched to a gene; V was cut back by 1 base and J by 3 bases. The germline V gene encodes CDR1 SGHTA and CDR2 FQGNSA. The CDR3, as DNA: TGTGCCAGCAGCTTAGTAGGTAGCGGGGGGGCCTTGACAGATACGCAGTATTTT. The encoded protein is CASSLVGSGGALTDTQYF.

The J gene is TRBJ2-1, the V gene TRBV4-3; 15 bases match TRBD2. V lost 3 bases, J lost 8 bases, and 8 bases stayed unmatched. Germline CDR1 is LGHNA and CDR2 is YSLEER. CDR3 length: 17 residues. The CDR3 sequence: CASSHRAGLAGGDEQFF. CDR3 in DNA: TGCGCCAGCAGCCACCGCGCCGGACTAGCGGGGGGGGATGAGCAGTTCTTC.

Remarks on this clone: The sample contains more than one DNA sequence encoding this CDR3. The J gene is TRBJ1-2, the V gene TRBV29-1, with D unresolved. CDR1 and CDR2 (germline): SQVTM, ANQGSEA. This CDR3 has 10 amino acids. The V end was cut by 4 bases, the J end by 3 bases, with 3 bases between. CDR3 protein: CSVADYGYTF. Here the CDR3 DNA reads TGCAGCGTTGCTGACTATGGCTACACCTTC.

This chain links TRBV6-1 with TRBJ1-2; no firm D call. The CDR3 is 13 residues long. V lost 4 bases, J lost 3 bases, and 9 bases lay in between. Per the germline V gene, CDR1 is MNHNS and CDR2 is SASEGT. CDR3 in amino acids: CASSVQSDYGYTF. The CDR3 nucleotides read TGTGCCAGCAGTGTTCAGAGCGACTATGGCTACACCTTC.

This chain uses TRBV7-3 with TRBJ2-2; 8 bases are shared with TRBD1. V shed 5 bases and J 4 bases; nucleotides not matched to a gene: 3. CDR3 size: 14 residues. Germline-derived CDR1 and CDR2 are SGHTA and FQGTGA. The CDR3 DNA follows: TGTGCCAGCAGCCAACAGGGGGTCACCGGGGAGCTGTTTTTT. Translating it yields CASSQQGVTGELFF.